A selection of T cell receptor beta chains follows, all from one sample in a study of siplizumab effects on memory and regulatory T cells. Here immunoSEQ multiplex PCR was the method, and the copy in TCRdb shows in-frame clones only, minus some. The profile shows around 97,000 clones, just under 95% of them singletons. The sample consisted of non-Treg CD4+ T cells sorted from blood. All receptors come from a human donor in good health. Both conserved end residues are part of each CDR3. D genes are given only for firm matches. A clone size is listed for some rows: how often the clone was seen (once, few, many), or a class if it is expanded.

clone size,D gene,V gene,J gene,CDR3 protein,CDR3 DNA
-,TRBD1,TRBV28,TRBJ1-5,CASSLADRKSQPQHF,TGTGCCAGCAGTTTGGCGGACAGGAAGAGTCAGCCCCAGCATTTT
-,TRBD1,TRBV30,TRBJ2-3,CAWGTGSPTDTQYF,TGTGCCTGGGGGACAGGGAGTCCCACAGATACGCAGTATTTT
-,-,TRBV27,TRBJ1-2,CASGNLAFGYTF,TGTGCCAGCGGCAATTTGGCGTTCGGCTACACCTTC
-,-,TRBV10-3,TRBJ2-1,CAISDMERVSSYNEQFF,TGTGCCATCAGTGATATGGAGCGGGTCAGCTCCTACAATGAGCAGTTCTTC
-,-,TRBV7-3,TRBJ2-1,CASSLTGASGGEQFF,TGTGCCAGCAGCTTAACAGGGGCCAGCGGAGGGGAGCAGTTCTTC
few,TRBD2,TRBV7-9,TRBJ2-7,CASSLAGRVVHEQYF,TGTGCCAGCAGCTTAGCGGGGAGGGTAGTCCACGAGCAGTACTTC
once,TRBD1,TRBV19,TRBJ2-7,CASSSSGTGTYEQYF,TGTGCCAGTAGTTCCTCCGGGACAGGGACCTACGAGCAGTACTTC
-,-,TRBV7-6,TRBJ2-5,CASSPTDLQETQYF,TGTGCCAGCAGCCCGACCGACCTACAAGAGACCCAGTACTTC
-,TRBD2,TRBV28,TRBJ2-1,CASSLSTSGRAYGVRSYNEQFF,TGTGCCAGCAGTTTATCGACTAGCGGGAGGGCTTACGGTGTAAGGTCCTACAATGAGCAGTTCTTC
-,-,TRBV6-1,TRBJ2-3,CASRIIEDTQYF,TGTGCCAGCAGAATAATAGAAGATACGCAGTATTTT
-,-,TRBV7-2,TRBJ2-1,CASSPIGTSRTYNEQFF,TGTGCCAGCAGCCCTATAGGAACTAGCAGAACCTACAATGAGCAGTTCTTC
-,TRBD2,TRBV25-1,TRBJ2-2,CASSSGGPGLTGELFF,TGTGCCAGCAGCTCGGGAGGGCCAGGGCTCACCGGGGAGCTGTTTTTT
-,-,TRBV5-6,TRBJ2-7,CASSLRRTYEQYF,TGTGCCAGCAGCTTGAGGCGCACCTACGAGCAGTACTTC
-,-,TRBV28,TRBJ2-7,CASSLAGAYEQYF,TGTGCCAGCAGTTTAGCGGGCGCCTACGAGCAGTACTTC
-,TRBD1,TRBV18,TRBJ1-1,CASSTLDRGSTEAFF,TGTGCCAGCTCAACACTGGACAGGGGGAGCACTGAAGCTTTCTTT
once,-,TRBV4-1,TRBJ1-3,CASSLAISGNTIYF,TGCGCCAGCAGCTTGGCCATCTCTGGAAACACCATATATTTT
-,-,TRBV7-7,TRBJ2-3,CASSLGGISDTQYF,TGTGCCAGCAGCTTAGGGGGGATCTCAGATACGCAGTATTTT
-,TRBD2,TRBV19,TRBJ2-7,CASRGTSTYEQYF,TGTGCCAGTAGAGGGACTAGCACCTACGAGCAGTACTTC
-,TRBD2,TRBV19,TRBJ2-1,CASSPEDSGRANEQFF,TGTGCCAGTAGTCCAGAGGATAGCGGGAGGGCCAATGAGCAGTTCTTC
-,TRBD2,TRBV5-6,TRBJ2-6,CASSLLAGAGANVLTF,TGTGCCAGCAGCTTATTAGCGGGAGCTGGGGCCAACGTCCTGACTTTC
-,-,TRBV5-1,TRBJ2-7,CASRLAQASYEQYF,TGCGCCAGCAGGTTGGCGCAGGCTTCCTACGAGCAGTACTTC
-,-,TRBV7-9,TRBJ2-7,CASSSSPIPGSLRPYEQYF,TGTGCCAGCAGCTCCTCCCCAATCCCGGGGTCATTGCGCCCCTACGAGCAGTACTTC
once,-,TRBV5-1,TRBJ1-1,CASSLAGGIGPINTEAFF,TGCGCCAGCAGCTTGGCTGGGGGCATTGGCCCTATTAACACTGAAGCTTTCTTT
-,TRBD1,TRBV6-5,TRBJ2-3,CASSRTGATDTQYF,TGTGCCAGCAGTAGAACAGGGGCCACAGATACGCAGTATTTT
once,-,TRBV19,TRBJ1-5,CASSIGGTSNQPQHF,TGTGCCAGTAGTATCGGAGGGACGAGCAATCAGCCCCAGCATTTT
-,TRBD2,TRBV10-3,TRBJ2-3,CATGISGRYRDTQYF,TGTGCCACGGGTATAAGCGGGAGGTACCGAGATACGCAGTATTTT
-,-,TRBV29-1,TRBJ2-7,CSGADISYEQYF,TGCAGCGGCGCGGATATCTCCTACGAGCAGTACTTC
-,-,TRBV19,TRBJ1-1,CASSVSTGNTEAFF,TGTGCCAGTAGTGTTTCAACAGGGAACACTGAAGCTTTCTTT